This TCR beta chain comes out of a study of T cells in women clearing cervical HPV infection. Study-level background: Case blood was drawn when the lesion was first found; control blood after infection became undetectable. Cases' blood sampling followed lesion detection by median roughly five months (90 to 200).

The V segment lost 1 base and the J segment 5 bases; nucleotides outside the gene matches: 3. This CDR3 region has 15 residues. Germline V gene lookup returns CDR1 SGHVS and CDR2 FNYEAQ. Details on this clone: The target antigen is unknown. The DNA ends 3 residues before the CDR3 does, and the rest of the CDR3 is filled in from the germline J gene.

Regarding the study as a whole: Timing of associations relative to infection is unclear; T-cell subsets were not isolated. Controls had more TRBV6-7 (0.16%) than cases (roughly 0.11%).

Repertoires were generated with immunoSEQ multiplex PCR, while TCRdb's copy carries only in-frame clones and drops some. The sample table includes some 40,000 clones. The TCR sequence derives from a woman between 18 and 69 years old with a cervical HPV16 infection that either progressed to CIN3+ or cleared (not recorded which). The sequencing input was blood buffy coat. The chain combines TRBV7-6 with TRBJ2-5, with 11 bases that match TRBD1. The DNA read from the CDR3 is TGTGCCAGCAGCTTAGGGACAGGGGGCAGGGAGACC. It yields the protein CASSLGTGGRET. The entire CDR3 sequence reads CASSLGTGGRETQYF.